This T cell receptor beta chain was obtained from a study of blood T cell repertoires in COVID-19. Individuals drawn from around 25 US areas were about 18 to 90 years old. Participant-reported clinical history was the basis for cohort assignment. With 3 bases removed from V and 10 bases from J, the gap between germline ends came to 19 bases. CDR3 size: 15 residues. Germline V gene data show CDR1 as GTSNPN and CDR2 as SVGIG (reference sequence). Study processing details: Reference gene primers were amplified, and this amplification served to estimate nucleated cell counts. Only in-frame clones appear in the TCRdb table, and some are missing; sequencing was by immunoSEQ multiplex PCR. V and J calls plus clone size are reproduced from that table; the DNA served to infer D and trimming. This sample has roughly 400,000 clones, with 88% found just once.

The J gene is TRBJ1-6, the V gene TRBV30; no clear D gene. This sequence originates from a woman between 35 and 50 years old with acute COVID-19. Material: PBMCs or T cells enriched from blood (not recorded which). The CDR3, as DNA: TGTGCCTGGAGCCTGGGGAGGATGATACACTCACCCCTCCACTTT. Its translation: CAWSLGRMIHSPLHF.